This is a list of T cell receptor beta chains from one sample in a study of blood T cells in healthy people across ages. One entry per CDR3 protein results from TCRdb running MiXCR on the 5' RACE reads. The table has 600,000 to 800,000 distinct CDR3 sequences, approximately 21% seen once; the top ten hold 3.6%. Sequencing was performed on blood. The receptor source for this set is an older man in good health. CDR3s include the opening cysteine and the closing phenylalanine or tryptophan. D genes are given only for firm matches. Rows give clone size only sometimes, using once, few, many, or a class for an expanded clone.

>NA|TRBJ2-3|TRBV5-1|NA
TGCGCCAGCAGCTTGCCCACTGCGAACACAGATACGCAGTATTTT
CASSLPTANTDTQYF
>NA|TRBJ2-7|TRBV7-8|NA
TGTGCCAGCAGCTTAGAAGATGCTAGCGTTCTCTACGAGCAGTACTTC
CASSLEDASVLYEQYF
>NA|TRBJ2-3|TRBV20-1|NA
TGCAGTGCTAGTGGGGCTACGCAGTATTTT
CSASGATQYF
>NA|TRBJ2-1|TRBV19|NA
TGTGCCAGTAGTCGTATGCAGGTTTACAATGAGCAGTTCTTC
CASSRMQVYNEQFF
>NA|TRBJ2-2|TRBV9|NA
TGTGCCAGCAGCGGCGGGAACACCGGGGAGCTGTTTTTT
CASSGGNTGELFF
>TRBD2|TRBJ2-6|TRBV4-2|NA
TGTGCCAGCAGCCAAACCACTAGCGGGAGGGCCCTTGGGGCCGACGTCCTGACTTTC
CASSQTTSGRALGADVLTF
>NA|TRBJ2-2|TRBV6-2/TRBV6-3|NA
TGTGCCAGCAGCCCCAGCCACACCGGGGAGCTGTTTTTT
CASSPSHTGELFF
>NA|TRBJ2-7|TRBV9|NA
TGTGCCAGCAGCGTAGATGGAGCATACGAGCAGTACTTC
CASSVDGAYEQYF
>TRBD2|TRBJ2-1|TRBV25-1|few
TGTGCCAGCAGTGACATAGCGGGAGACCACAATGAGCAGTTCTTC
CASSDIAGDHNEQFF
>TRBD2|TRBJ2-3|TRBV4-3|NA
TGCGCCAGCAGCCAAGTCGGAGCGGGAGATCCAGATACGCAGTATTTT
CASSQVGAGDPDTQYF
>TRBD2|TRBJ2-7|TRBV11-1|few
TGTGCCAGCAGCTTAGGACTAGCGGGAGGTGCCCCCGACTACGAGCAGTACTTC
CASSLGLAGGAPDYEQYF
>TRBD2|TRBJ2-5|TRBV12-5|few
TGTGCTAGTGGTTTGATGACTAGCGATCGTGAGTTCTTC
CASGLMTSDREFF
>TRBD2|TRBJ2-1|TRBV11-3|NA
TGTGCCAGCAGCCCAAAACTAGCGGGAGGATGGGATGAGCAGTTCTTC
CASSPKLAGGWDEQFF
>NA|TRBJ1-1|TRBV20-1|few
TGCAGTGCTAGAGAGGGGACGCCGGCCACTGAAGCTTCCTTT
CSAREGTPATEASF
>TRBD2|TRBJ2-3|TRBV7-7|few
TGTGCTAGCAGCCCCGGACTAGCGGGAGATGATACGCAGTATTTT
CASSPGLAGDDTQYF
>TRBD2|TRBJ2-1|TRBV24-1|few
TGTGCCACCAGTGAAGGGACTAGCGGGAGTCCTTACTACAATGAGCAGTTCTTC
CATSEGTSGSPYYNEQFF
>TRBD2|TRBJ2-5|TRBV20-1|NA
TGCAGTGCGCACGGGGGCCTAGCGGGAGCAAGAGGGACCCAGTACTTC
CSAHGGLAGARGTQYF
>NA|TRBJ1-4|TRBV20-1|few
TGCAGTGCTAGGGGGACTCTCACCAGAGGTGAAAAACTGTTTTTT
CSARGTLTRGEKLFF
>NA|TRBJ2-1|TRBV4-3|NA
TGCGCCAGCAGCCAAGAATTCCTAGCGCCGAGCTCCTACAATGAGCAGTTCTTC
CASSQEFLAPSSYNEQFF
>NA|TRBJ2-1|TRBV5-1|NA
TGCGCCAGCAGCGTGTTGACAGGAGATGAGCAGTTCTTC
CASSVLTGDEQFF
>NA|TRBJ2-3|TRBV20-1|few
TGCAGTGCCGTACTAATCTCCTCAGATACGCAGTATTTT
CSAVLISSDTQYF
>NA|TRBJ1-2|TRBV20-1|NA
TGCAGTGCTAGGGACCGTATTATTAGAAACTATGGCTACACCTTC
CSARDRIIRNYGYTF
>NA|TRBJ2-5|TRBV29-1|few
TGCAGCGTTGAATCGCGGCGAAGCGGTGAGACCCAGTACTTC
CSVESRRSGETQYF
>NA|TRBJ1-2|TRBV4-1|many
TGCGCCAGCAGCAAAATAAGGGACATCAACTATGGCTACACCTTC
CASSKIRDINYGYTF
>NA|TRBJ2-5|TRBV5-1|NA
TGCGCCACCCGGTTAGGCGGGGAAGAGACCCAGTACTTC
CATRLGGEETQYF
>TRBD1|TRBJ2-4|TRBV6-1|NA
TGTGCCAGCAACGGACAGGGGGCGATAGCCAAAAACATTCAGTACTTC
CASNGQGAIAKNIQYF
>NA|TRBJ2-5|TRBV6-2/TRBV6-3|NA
TGTGCCAGCAGTTTCTTCGACGGACAAGAGACCCAGTACTTC
CASSFFDGQETQYF
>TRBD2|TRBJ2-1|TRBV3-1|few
TGTGCCAGCAGCCAAGATGGGCGGGAGGGCCTCCTGTTTTCCAACAATGAGCAGTTCTTC
CASSQDGREGLLFSNNEQFF
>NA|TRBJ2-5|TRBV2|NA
TGTGCCAGCAATCCGACCCCAGTGCAAGAGACCCAGTACTTC
CASNPTPVQETQYF
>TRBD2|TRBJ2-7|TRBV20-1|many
TGCAGTGCTCGGACTAGATCGTCTTTTGTCGAGCAGTACTTC
CSARTRSSFVEQYF
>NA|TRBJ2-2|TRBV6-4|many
TGTGCCAGCAGTGAAAGGGGGAACACCGGGGAGCTGTTTTTT
CASSERGNTGELFF
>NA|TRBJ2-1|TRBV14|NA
TGTGCCAGCAGCCAAGATCCGGGACTTCCTATTTACAATGAGCAGTTCTTC
CASSQDPGLPIYNEQFF
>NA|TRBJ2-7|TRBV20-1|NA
TGCAGTGCTAATGACTACTACGAGCAGTACTTC
CSANDYYEQYF
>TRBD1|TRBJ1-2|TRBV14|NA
TGTGCCAGCAGCTTCTCAGGGGGATATGGCTACACCTTC
CASSFSGGYGYTF
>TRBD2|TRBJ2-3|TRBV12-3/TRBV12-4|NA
TGTGCCAGCAGTTTTAGCGGGACGGCAGATGCGCAGTATTTT
CASSFSGTADAQYF
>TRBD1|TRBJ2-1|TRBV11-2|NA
TGTGCCAGCAGCCAGGGGACAGGGGGAGGGGGTGAGCAGTTCTTC
CASSQGTGGGGEQFF
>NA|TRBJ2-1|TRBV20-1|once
TGCAGTGCTAGTTCCCGGACGGGCAATGAGCAGTTCTTC
CSASSRTGNEQFF
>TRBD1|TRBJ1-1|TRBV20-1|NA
TGCAGTGCGATCCGGGACAGGAACACTGAAGCTTTCTTT
CSAIRDRNTEAFF
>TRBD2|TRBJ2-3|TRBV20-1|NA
TGCAGTGCTTTCCCCTCTAGCGGGAGTCGTAATACGCAGTATTTT
CSAFPSSGSRNTQYF
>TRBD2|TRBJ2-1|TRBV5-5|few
TGTGCCAGCAGCACAACCGGGACTATCAATGAGCAGTTCTTC
CASSTTGTINEQFF
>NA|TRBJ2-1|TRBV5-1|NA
TGCGCCAGCAGGAAATGGGAGAAAAATAATGGGTATGAGCAGTTCTTC
CASRKWEKNNGYEQFF
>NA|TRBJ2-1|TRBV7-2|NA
TGTGCCAACACAAGGGGGAACAATGAGCAGTTCTTC
CANTRGNNEQFF
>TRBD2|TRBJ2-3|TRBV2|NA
TGTGCCAGCAGACTAGCGGGAGGGCCGGTGGCAGATACGCAGTATTTT
CASRLAGGPVADTQYF
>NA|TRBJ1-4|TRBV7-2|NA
TGTGCCAGCAGCGAGCCGGGACATTCTGAAAAACTGTTTTTT
CASSEPGHSEKLFF
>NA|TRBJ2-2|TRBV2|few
TGTGCCAGCAGTGAAGCGGCTTACACCGGGGAGCTGTTTTTT
CASSEAAYTGELFF
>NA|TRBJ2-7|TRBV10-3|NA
TGTGCCATCCGTGGAGGAGCGGACTACGAGCAGTACTTC
CAIRGGADYEQYF
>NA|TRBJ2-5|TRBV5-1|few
TGCGCCAGCAGCATGGGGGAGTGGCGAGAGACCCAGTACTTC
CASSMGEWRETQYF
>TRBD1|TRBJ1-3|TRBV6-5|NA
TGTGCCAGCAGTTACTCTCGACAGGGTGGAAACACCATATATTTT
CASSYSRQGGNTIYF
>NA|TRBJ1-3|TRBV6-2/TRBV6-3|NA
TGTGCCAGCAGACCGTCGCGATTAAATGGAAACACCATATATTTT
CASRPSRLNGNTIYF
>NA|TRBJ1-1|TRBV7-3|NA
TGTGCCAGCAGCCCCTCTCCCAACACTGAGGCTTTCTTT
CASSPSPNTEAFF
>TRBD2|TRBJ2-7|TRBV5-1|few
TGCGCCAGCAGACCATCTAGCGGGAGGTCCTACGAGCAGTACTTC
CASRPSSGRSYEQYF
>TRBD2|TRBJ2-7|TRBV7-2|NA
TGTGCCAGCAGCTTAGATGCTAGCGGGCTCTACGAGCAGTACTTC
CASSLDASGLYEQYF
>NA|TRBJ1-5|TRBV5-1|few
TGCGCCAGCAGCCTCAGGAGGGGCGTTAATCAGCCCCAGCATTTT
CASSLRRGVNQPQHF
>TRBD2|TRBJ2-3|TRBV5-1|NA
TGCGCCAGCAGCTTGGACCCGGGAGGGTCAGATACGCAGTATTTT
CASSLDPGGSDTQYF
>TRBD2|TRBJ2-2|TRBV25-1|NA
TGTGCCAGCAGAACTAGCGGGAGTAACACCGGGGAGCTGTTTTTT
CASRTSGSNTGELFF